What follows is one TCR beta chain and its context. This entry belongs to a study of blood T cell repertoires in COVID-19. At the level of the study: The samples span acute and convalescent COVID-19 from the United States, Italy and Spain. The analysed material was cDNA or gDNA that came from T cells, B-cell-depleted T cells, or PBMCs.

Original processing methods: Amplification with reference gene primers provided the estimates of nucleated cell counts. Profiling relied on immunoSEQ multiplex PCR, and the TCRdb table lists in-frame clones only, not all of them. V and J calls and clone size come straight from that table; D and trimming were deduced from the DNA. The repertoire holds some 180,000 clones, with 80% to 90% as singletons. The CDR3 extends over 13 amino acids. V dropped 2 bases and J dropped 7 bases, with 9 bases sitting between them. Sequenced: peripheral blood. The chain links TRBV12-3 or TRBV12-4 to TRBJ2-1, with D hard to call. The clonotype originates from a woman aged 70-85 years who had recovered from COVID-19. The CDR3 DNA sequence: TGTGCCAGCAGTTTACCGACGGGTAATGAGCAGTTCTTC. Its protein product is CASSLPTGNEQFF.